This T cell receptor beta chain was retrieved from a study of shared clonotypes between healthy human individuals. The assay was run at deep level. Using ten immunoSEQ deep assay plates, investigators sequenced unsorted PBMC DNA. Some clones are missing from TCRdb's copy, which holds only in-frame ones; the method was immunoSEQ multiplex PCR. The sample lists about half a million clones; approximately 80% were seen once. Whole-study findings and limits: Read depth was anticipated to influence clonotype sharing among donors.

This clone is a singleton in its sample. The antigen is unknown. V was pared by 4 bases and J by 5 bases, with 10 bases of the junction left unmatched. Germline lookup yields CDR1 KGHSH and CDR2 LQKENI. This CDR3 has 15 residues. The sequence came from a woman in her thirties or forties in good health. Some clones in this sample may be carry-over from other donors' samples. The sample consisted of PBMCs. The J gene is TRBJ2-7, the V gene TRBV18; TRBD2 aligns across 8 bases. The CDR3 DNA follows: TGTGCCAGCTCACTCGCCGGGGGGGCGCATAACGAGCAGTACTTC. Protein: CASSLAGGAHNEQYF.